The 14 T cell receptor beta chains in this list originate from one sample, sequenced in a study of shared clonotypes between healthy human individuals. The method was immunoSEQ multiplex PCR; TCRdb's version includes in-frame clones alone and lacks a portion of them. The sample lists 400,000 to 500,000 clones; 70% to 80% were seen once. Sequenced material: PBMCs. These receptors were taken from a woman aged 40 to 50 in good health. Some clones in this sample may be carry-over from other donors' samples.

The chain carries TRBV5-1 and TRBJ1-3, with D hard to call. The germline V and J ends were trimmed by 0 bases and 0 bases, with 16 bases remaining between them. Germline CDR1 and CDR2: SGHRS and YFSETQ. The length of the CDR3 is 18 residues. Here the CDR3 DNA reads TGCGCCAGCAGCTTGGGAGACGACACTCACAGCTCTGGAAACACCATATATTTT. This codes for CASSLGDDTHSSGNTIYF.

This clone was counted a single time. This likely stems from a read error, as it lies one base from a far larger clone. This CDR3 reads CASNEGTSGSDTQYF. CDR3 nucleotides: TGTGCCAGCAATGAAGGGACTAGCGGTTCAGATACGCAGTATTTT. The V call is TRBV6-4, the J call TRBJ2-3, with 11 bases that match TRBD2. The ends lost 7 bases at V and 4 bases at J; junction bases unmatched: 7. The CDR3 contains 15 residues. Germline-derived CDR1 and CDR2 are MRHNA and SNTAGT.

As to this clone: Different DNA sequences within this sample yield the same CDR3. The chain has TRBV5-1 and TRBJ2-3; D may correspond to TRBD1 or TRBD2 (6 bases each). Germline V gene lookup returns CDR1 SGHRS and CDR2 YFSETQ. With 0 bases removed from V and 5 bases from J, the gap between germline ends came to 13 bases. This CDR3 comprises 15 residues. The CDR3 reads CASSLEGGRGDTQYF. The CDR3 DNA sequence: TGCGCCAGCAGCTTGGAGGGGGGCAGGGGAGATACGCAGTATTTT.

This clone was picked up a small number of times. The CDR3 here is CASSLVMNTEAFF. The DNA of the CDR3 is TGTGCCAGCAGCTTAGTAATGAACACTGAAGCTTTCTTT. The chain joins TRBV7-2 to TRBJ1-1; D unclear. In germline, CDR1 is SGHTA, CDR2 FQGNSA. The CDR3 runs to 13 residues. V lost 1 base and J 0 bases, leaving 3 bases between the germline ends.

CDR3 in DNA: TGTGCCAGCAGCCCGGGGGCCCCCGTCTCCTACGAGCAGTACTTC. Its translation is CASSPGAPVSYEQYF. The chain links TRBV7-3 to TRBJ2-7; D may be TRBD1 or TRBD2 (6 bases each). The germline V gene has CDR1 SGHTA and CDR2 FQGTGA. Between the trimmed V and J ends, which lost 5 bases and 0 bases, there was a span of 14 bases. The CDR3 extends over 15 amino acids.

V and J are TRBV5-1 and TRBJ1-3; tentative D call: TRBD1 (5 bases). This CDR3 has 16 amino acids. Germline V CDR1 and CDR2: SGHRS, YFSETQ. V shed 4 bases and J shed 3 bases, with 17 bases lying between them. The CDR3 spells CASSAVGGSVGNTIYF. The CDR3 nucleotides are TGCGCCAGCAGCGCCGTTGGGGGGTCAGTTGGAAACACCATATATTTT.

The CDR3 sequence is CASSLFPMGSYGETQYF. CDR3 DNA: TGTGCCAGCAGTTTATTTCCAATGGGGAGTTATGGAGAGACCCAGTACTTC. The chain uses TRBV28 and TRBJ2-5; D is possibly TRBD2 (5 bases). The V and J ends lost 1 base and 4 bases respectively, with 19 bases between them. Looked up from germline, CDR1 is MDHEN and CDR2 is SYDVKM. The CDR3 has 17 amino acids.

The chain couples TRBV4-2 to TRBJ2-7, with 14 bases fitting TRBD2. Germline trimming cut 0 bases from V and 2 bases from J; bases unmatched to any gene: 6. The CDR3 has 18 amino acids. The germline gives CDR1 LGHNA, CDR2 YNFKEQ. CDR3 DNA sequence: TGTGCCAGCAGCCAAGACGGGACTAGCGGGAGTATAGCCTACGAGCAGTACTTC. Translation: CASSQDGTSGSIAYEQYF.

This chain links TRBV7-3 with TRBJ2-3, with 9 positions matching TRBD2. Germline values: CDR1 SGHTA, CDR2 FQGTGA. The CDR3 runs 13 residues. V dropped 8 bases and J dropped 5; count of bases not matched to a gene: 5. In DNA form, the CDR3 reads TGTGCCAGCGCTAGCGGGACCGTAGATACGCAGTATTTT. It codes for CASASGTVDTQYF. The full variable domain, its missing parts supplied by reference TRBV7-3 and TRBJ2-3, is GAGVSQTPSNKVTEKGKYVELRCDPISGHTALYWYRQSLGQGPEFLIYFQGTGAADDSGLPNDRFFAVRPEGSVSTLKIQRTERGDSAVYLCASASGTVDTQYFGPGTRLTVL.

V and J are TRBV11-3 and TRBJ2-7; maybe TRBD2 (6 bases). V was pared by 1 base and J by 4 bases, with 20 bases between. The CDR3 covers 17 residues. Germline CDR1 and CDR2: SGHNT and YENEEA. CDR3 DNA sequence: TGTGCCAGCAGCTTAGGAGGACCCGGGACTCCCCATTACGAGCAGTACTTC. Its protein is CASSLGGPGTPHYEQYF.

The rearrangement uses TRBV30 and TRBJ2-7, with 11 bases that match TRBD1. Trimming at V came to 5 bases and at J to 5 bases, leaving 8 bases not matched to a gene. Looked up from germline, CDR1 is GTSNPN and CDR2 is SVGIG (reference sequence). This CDR3 is 14 amino acids long. This CDR3 reads CAWHPGTGGDEQYF. In DNA, the CDR3 is TGTGCCTGGCACCCCGGGACAGGGGGGGACGAGCAGTACTTC. Using reference TRBV30 and TRBJ2-7 for the parts outside the CDR3, the full variable domain is SQTIHQWPATLVQPVGSPLSLECTVEGTSNPNLYWYRQAAGRGLQLLFYSVGIGQISSEVPQNLSASRPQDRQFILSSKKLLLSDSGFYLCAWHPGTGGDEQYFGPGTRLTVT.

J is TRBJ2-2 and V is TRBV6-6; D remains unclear. The CDR3 is made up of 13 amino acids. Germline values: CDR1 MNHNY, CDR2 SVGAGI (reference sequence). V was shortened by 6 bases and J by 5 bases, with 10 bases between the two germline ends. CDR3 nucleotides: TGTGCCAGCAGCAGACCAAGTACCGGGGAGCTGTTTTTT. It encodes CASSRPSTGELFF.

The rearrangement links TRBV10-2 to TRBJ1-2; D not resolved. There are 12 residues in the CDR3. In germline, CDR1 is WSHSY, CDR2 SAAADI. Trimming removed 3 bases at V and 10 bases at J, with 12 bases between. Written as DNA, the CDR3 is TGCGCCAGCAGTGAATGGCCGCCTAACTACACCTTC. Protein sequence: CASSEWPPNYTF.

CDR3: CASSLQTSGNNEQFF. As DNA, the CDR3 is TGCGCCAGCAGCTTGCAGACTAGCGGCAACAATGAGCAGTTCTTC. The rearrangement joins TRBV5-1 to TRBJ2-1, with 9 bases fitting TRBD2. Per germline, CDR1 SGHRS and CDR2 YFSETQ. The CDR3 runs to 15 residues. V was clipped by 1 base and J by 5 bases; unmatched bases: 4.